The entry below gives a single TCR beta chain sequence along with its context. A read error is possible here, since a much larger clone lies one base away. This sample is drawn from a study of glioma-infiltrating T cells. Using RNA template, CDR3s of TCR alpha and beta were amplified with iRepertoire arm-PCR. Each CDR3 protein gets one entry after TCRdb re-called the multiplex PCR reads with MiXCR. Here the sample spans 150,000 to 200,000 distinct CDR3 sequences, about 32% being singletons. The source is a human donor with low-grade glioma or glioblastoma, undergoing nonglioma brain surgery, or in good health (not recorded which). What was sequenced was glioma tissue, nonneoplastic brain tissue, or PBMCs (not recorded which).

The CDR3 sequence is CTTTGGETQYF. DNA for the CDR3: TGTACCACCACAGGGGGCGAGACCCAGTACTTC. The rearrangement uses TRBV7-2 and TRBJ2-5, with 9 bases that match TRBD1. The junction had 2 bases not matched to a gene; V was cut back by 10 bases and J by 5 bases. The CDR3 is 11 residues long. Per the germline V gene, CDR1 is SGHTA and CDR2 is FQGNSA.